These 31 T cell receptor beta chains share one sample of origin, sequenced in a study of cytomegalovirus exposure and HLA in healthy donors. PCR amplification relied on 60 Vbeta primers (plus 13 Jbeta primers). Sequenced by immunoSEQ multiplex PCR; TCRdb stores in-frame clones only, minus some. The sample gives roughly 120,000 clones, roughly 81% of which show up once; 0.9% to 1.2% is in the top ten. The sample consisted of PBMCs. Receptors were obtained from a woman aged 30 to 39 in good health and CMV-seronegative.

The chain links TRBV10-3 to TRBJ2-7, with a tentative D call TRBD2 (6 bases). Looked up from germline, CDR1 is ENHRY and CDR2 is SYGVKD. V was shortened by 6 bases and J by 1 base, with 10 bases between the two germline ends. The CDR3 totals 13 residues. Written as DNA, the CDR3 is TGTGCCATCAGGTGGGCGGGATCCTACGAGCAGTACTTC. Amino acid sequence: CAIRWAGSYEQYF.

This clone was seen more than once but under ten times. The chain recombines TRBV6-6 with TRBJ2-3; unclear D gene. This CDR3 is built from 13 residues. The germline V gene encodes CDR1 MNHNY and CDR2 SVGAGI (reference sequence). V lost 0 bases and J 4 bases, leaving 5 bases between the germline ends. CDR3: CASSYSAPDTQYF. The CDR3 DNA follows: TGTGCCAGCAGTTACTCGGCCCCAGATACGCAGTATTTT.

This chain uses TRBV12-5 with TRBJ2-3; a weak D match, TRBD2 (5 bases). The CDR3 has 14 residues. Deletions cut 5 bases from V and 3 bases from J, with 12 bases between. CDR1 is LGHNT and CDR2 is FRNRAP in the germline V gene. CDR3 loop: CASGLGSGTDTQYF. The CDR3 DNA is TGTGCTAGTGGTCTCGGGTCGGGAACAGATACGCAGTATTTT.

The chain employs TRBV9 and TRBJ2-5; 8 bases map to TRBD2. Germline trimming cut 0 bases from V and 2 bases from J; bases unmatched to any gene: 6. The V gene's germline CDR1 is SGDLS and CDR2 YYNGEE. The CDR3 has 16 residues. The CDR3 sequence is CASSVGPGGIQETQYF. CDR3 coding DNA: TGTGCCAGCAGCGTAGGACCGGGGGGGATTCAAGAGACCCAGTACTTC. Filled out from reference TRBV9 and TRBJ2-5, the complete variable domain reads DSGVTQTPKHLITATGQRVTLRCSPRSGDLSVYWYQQSLDQGLQFLIQYYNGEERAKGNILERFSAQQFPDLHSELNLSSLELGDSALYFCASSVGPGGIQETQYFGPGTRLLVL.

The chain carries TRBV7-9 and TRBJ2-5; 7 bases map to TRBD2. With the DNA end fitting TRBJ2-7 better, the J assignment may be wrong. CDR1 is SEHNR, CDR2 FQNEAQ, per germline (reference sequence). The CDR3 length is 15 residues. CDR3 nucleotides: TGTGCCAGCAGCTTAGCTGCGGGAGAAGCCTACGAGCAGTACTTC. It yields the protein CASSLAAGEAYEQYF.

This chain joins TRBV15 and TRBJ1-6, with TRBD1 identical over 7 bases. The ends lost 0 bases at V and 4 bases at J; junction bases unmatched: 9. The CDR3 contains 18 residues. CDR1 is LNHNV and CDR2 is YYDKDF in the germline V gene (reference sequence). The CDR3 loop reads CATSRDPRAGGYNSPLHF. The CDR3 nucleotides read TGTGCCACCAGCAGAGATCCGCGGGCAGGGGGATATAATTCACCCCTCCACTTT.

The chain couples TRBV11-3 to TRBJ2-7, with TRBD1 as a possible D gene (5 bases). Germline V gives CDR1 SGHNT, CDR2 YENEEA. V was clipped by 5 bases and J by 5 bases, with 13 bases between them. The CDR3 length is 13 residues. The CDR3 sequence is CASSQGPVHEQYF. CDR3 nucleotide sequence: TGTGCCAGCAGCCAGGGTCCGGTGCACGAGCAGTACTTC. Supplemented by reference TRBV11-3 and TRBJ2-7, the full variable domain reads EAGVVQSPRYKIIEKKQPVAFWCNPISGHNTLYWYLQNLGQGPELLIRYENEEAVDDSQLPKDRFSAERLKGVDSTLKIQPAELGDSAVYLCASSQGPVHEQYFGPGTRLTVT.

The rearrangement uses TRBV6-1 and TRBJ1-2; TRBD1 agrees at 7 bases. Germline CDR1 and CDR2: MNHNS and SASEGT. This CDR3 region has 13 residues. V gave up 3 bases and J gave up 5 bases; unmatched junction bases: 3. The CDR3 here is CASSEGQLYGYTF. In DNA, the CDR3 is TGTGCCAGCAGTGAGGGACAGCTGTATGGCTACACCTTC.

The chain's CDR3 is CASSYEAGTDTQYF. DNA for the CDR3: TGTGCCAGCAGTTACGAAGCGGGCACAGATACGCAGTATTTT. V gene TRBV6-6 combines with J gene TRBJ2-3, with D perhaps TRBD2 (5 bases). With 2 bases removed from V and 1 base from J, the gap between germline ends came to 7 bases. The CDR3 spans 14 residues. The germline V gene has CDR1 MNHNY and CDR2 SVGAGI (reference sequence).

This rearrangement joins TRBV6-1 to TRBJ1-1; D may be TRBD1 (6 bases). V was pared by 5 bases and J by 5 bases, with 12 bases between. CDR1 MNHNS and CDR2 SASEGT come from the germline V gene. CDR3 length equals 13 residues. CDR3 protein: CASSPTGWTEAFF. In DNA form, the CDR3 reads TGTGCCAGCAGTCCTACAGGGTGGACTGAAGCTTTCTTT.

This clone has only a few counts. The chain joins TRBV9 to TRBJ2-3, with TRBD1 identical over 8 bases. Germline V gives CDR1 SGDLS, CDR2 YYNGEE. The CDR3 loop spans 15 amino acids. Germline trimming cut 5 bases from V and 6 bases from J; bases unmatched to any gene: 11. DNA of the CDR3: TGTGCCAGCAGTGTATCCGGGACAGGCAAGGATACGCAGTATTTT. Translated, it gives CASSVSGTGKDTQYF.

The chain uses TRBV27 and TRBJ1-5; 11 bases align to TRBD1. Germline CDR1 is MNHEY and CDR2 is SMNVEV (reference sequence). The V segment lost 5 bases and the J segment 2 bases; nucleotides outside the gene matches: 5. The CDR3 contains 16 residues. The CDR3 DNA sequence: TGTGCCAGCAGTGGGACAGGGGGTGGACGCAATCAGCCCCAGCATTTT. As protein: CASSGTGGGRNQPQHF.

This sequence joins TRBV5-1 and TRBJ2-7; maybe TRBD1 (5 bases). Looked up from germline, CDR1 is SGHRS and CDR2 is YFSETQ. Trimming took off 2 bases at V and 3 bases at J, with 9 bases between the two ends. The CDR3 contains 13 residues. The CDR3 loop is CASSLVGHYEQYF. The DNA of the CDR3 is TGCGCCAGCAGCTTAGTTGGACACTACGAGCAGTACTTC.

The rearrangement uses TRBV6-1 and TRBJ1-1, with 8 bases that match TRBD1. Per the germline V gene, CDR1 is MNHNS and CDR2 is SASEGT. The CDR3 is 14 amino acids. V shed 4 bases, J shed 5 bases, and the junction held 6 bases outside the gene matches. The CDR3 sequence is CASSARQGLTEAFF. The CDR3 DNA reads TGTGCCAGCAGTGCAAGACAGGGGCTAACTGAAGCTTTCTTT.

The chain carries TRBV5-1 and TRBJ1-3; D remains unclear. The CDR3 extends over 17 amino acids. Germline V gene lookup returns CDR1 SGHRS and CDR2 YFSETQ. V lost 1 base and J lost 0, with 14 bases in between. CDR3 loop: CASSLFPGSGSGNTIYF. The CDR3 DNA follows: TGCGCCAGCAGCTTGTTCCCGGGATCAGGCTCTGGAAACACCATATATTTT. Variable domain in full (rest from reference TRBV5-1 and TRBJ1-3): KAGVTQTPRYLIKTRGQQVTLSCSPISGHRSVSWYQQTPGQGLQFLFEYFSETQRNKGNFPGRFSGRQFSNSRSEMNVSTLELGDSALYLCASSLFPGSGSGNTIYFGEGSWLTVV.

This clone was picked up a small number of times. The chain links TRBV7-9 to TRBJ2-1; TRBD2 matches at 13 bases. The CDR3 is made up of 15 amino acids. Germline CDR1 SEHNR, CDR2 FQNEAQ (reference sequence). J gave up 7 bases and V 5 bases, and 5 bases lay outside the gene matches. The CDR3 region is CASSLTSGGKNEQFF. In DNA form, the CDR3 reads TGTGCCAGCAGCCTGACTAGCGGGGGGAAGAATGAGCAGTTCTTC.

The rearrangement uses TRBV27 and TRBJ1-5; TRBD1 matches 10 bases. J was trimmed by 1 base and V by 6 bases; bases with no gene match: 3. Germline V lookup: CDR1 MNHEY, CDR2 SMNVEV (reference sequence). The CDR3 has 15 residues. The CDR3 DNA reads TGTGCCAGCAGGACAGGGGGCAACAGCAATCAGCCCCAGCATTTT. Its translation is CASRTGGNSNQPQHF.

The V and J genes are TRBV18 and TRBJ2-5, with 8 bases fitting TRBD1. The CDR3 runs 16 residues. The ends lost 2 bases at V and 4 bases at J; junction bases unmatched: 9. The germline V gene has CDR1 KGHSH and CDR2 LQKENI. DNA for the CDR3: TGTGCCAGCTCACCAGCAGCAGGGGGCAGGCGAGAGACCCAGTACTTC. Translation gives CASSPAAGGRRETQYF.

The chain recombines TRBV4-2 with TRBJ2-3; 7 nucleotides line up with TRBD2. There are 14 residues in the CDR3. V shed 1 base, J shed 4 bases, and the junction held 2 bases outside the gene matches. CDR1 and CDR2 (germline): LGHNA, YNFKEQ. The CDR3 DNA is TGTGCCAGCAGCCAAGGAACTAGCGCAGATACGCAGTATTTT. The encoded protein is CASSQGTSADTQYF.

The table lists this clone with a count of one. V usage is TRBV7-9 and J usage is TRBJ2-3, with TRBD2 matching over 13 bases. The CDR3 has 16 residues. The trim removed 5 bases at V and 5 bases at J, leaving 7 bases unmatched. Germline V lookup: CDR1 SEHNR, CDR2 FQNEAQ (reference sequence). This CDR3 is CASSTGTSGERDTQYF. Written as DNA, the CDR3 is TGTGCCAGCAGCACAGGGACTAGCGGGGAACGAGATACGCAGTATTTT.

V usage is TRBV11-2 and J usage is TRBJ2-7, with D tentatively TRBD2 (6 bases). Per germline, CDR1 SGHAT and CDR2 FQNNGV. CDR3 size: 12 residues. Trimming pared 7 bases from V and 6 bases from J, leaving 13 bases between. The CDR3 sequence is CASKTAGSEQYF. Written as DNA, the CDR3 is TGTGCCAGCAAAACCGCGGGGAGCGAGCAGTACTTC.

This rearrangement joins TRBV4-1 to TRBJ2-1, with 9 nucleotides matching TRBD2. The CDR3 totals 15 residues. The junction had 11 bases not matched to a gene; V was cut back by 6 bases and J by 8 bases. Germline assignment: CDR1 MGHRA and CDR2 YSYEKL. The CDR3 DNA is TGCGCCAGCAGGAAAATAGCGGGAGTTGGCCATGAGCAGTTCTTC. As protein: CASRKIAGVGHEQFF.

The rearrangement joins TRBV30 to TRBJ2-5; the D gene is possibly TRBD1 (5 bases). The length of the CDR3 is 13 residues. V was pared by 3 bases and J by 5 bases, with 13 bases between. Germline CDR1 GTSNPN, CDR2 SVGIG (reference sequence). The CDR3 is CAWRVGPWETQYF. CDR3 coding DNA: TGTGCCTGGAGAGTGGGGCCGTGGGAGACCCAGTACTTC.

This sequence joins TRBV27 and TRBJ2-5; D may be TRBD2 (6 bases). Looked up from germline, CDR1 is MNHEY and CDR2 is SMNVEV (reference sequence). The CDR3 is made up of 15 amino acids. The V and J ends lost 2 bases and 1 base respectively, with 11 bases between them. CDR3 amino acids: CASSLRDSLQETQYF. For the CDR3, the DNA is TGTGCCAGCAGTTTAAGGGACTCCCTCCAAGAGACCCAGTACTTC.

The CDR3 DNA reads as TGTGCCAGCAGCCGGACAGGGTACGGGGAGACCCAGTACTTC. This encodes CASSRTGYGETQYF. The gene calls are TRBV6-5 and TRBJ2-5; 8 bases map to TRBD1. V was pared by 6 bases and J by 5 bases, with 8 bases of the junction left unmatched. This CDR3 is built from 14 residues. Germline V gene sequence: CDR1 MNHEY, CDR2 SVGAGI.

The chain has TRBV19 and TRBJ2-7, with TRBD1 matching 10 bases. The CDR3 has 14 amino acids. The junction had 6 bases not matched to a gene; V was cut back by 6 bases and J by 4 bases. The germline CDR1 and CDR2 sequences are LNHDA and SQIVND (reference sequence). The CDR3 DNA is TGTGCCAGTAGCACCGGGACAGGGGTATACGAGCAGTACTTC. Protein product: CASSTGTGVYEQYF.

The CDR3 sequence is CASSLTGTSTDTQYF. The CDR3 DNA reads TGTGCCAGCAGCTTAACGGGGACTAGCACAGATACGCAGTATTTT. The gene calls are TRBV7-3 and TRBJ2-3; TRBD2 is a possible D gene (6 bases). Per the germline V gene, CDR1 is SGHTA and CDR2 is FQGTGA. Trimming took 0 bases from V and 0 from J, leaving 7 bases between them. The CDR3 consists of 15 residues. The complete variable domain, with remaining parts taken from reference TRBV7-3 and TRBJ2-3, reads GAGVSQTPSNKVTEKGKYVELRCDPISGHTALYWYRQSLGQGPEFLIYFQGTGAADDSGLPNDRFFAVRPEGSVSTLKIQRTERGDSAVYLCASSLTGTSTDTQYFGPGTRLTVL.

This chain joins TRBV28 and TRBJ2-3; 12 nucleotides agree with TRBD2. V trimming: 7 bases; J trimming: 2 bases; junction bases outside the gene matches: 19. Germline CDR1 is MDHEN and CDR2 is SYDVKM. The CDR3 spans 20 residues. This CDR3 is CASIRGGTVGLAGNTDTQYF. As DNA, the CDR3 is TGTGCCAGCATCAGAGGCGGGACAGTAGGACTAGCGGGAAACACAGATACGCAGTATTTT.

This rearrangement joins TRBV11-3 to TRBJ1-6; D uncertain. The CDR3 length is 15 residues. The V end was cut by 2 bases, the J end by 6 bases, with 11 bases between. Germline assignment: CDR1 SGHNT and CDR2 YENEEA. CDR3: CASSLLEGSNSPLHF. CDR3 coding DNA: TGTGCCAGCAGCTTACTGGAGGGTAGTAATTCACCCCTCCACTTT.

The chain joins TRBV30 to TRBJ1-5, with TRBD1 matching 7 bases. Germline CDR1 GTSNPN, CDR2 SVGIG (reference sequence). The junction had 7 bases not matched to a gene; V was cut back by 4 bases and J by 4 bases. CDR3 length: 14 amino acids. As DNA, the CDR3 is TGTGCCTGGACAGGGGGAATGGGGAATCAGCCCCAGCATTTT. Amino acid sequence: CAWTGGMGNQPQHF.

The chain employs TRBV27 and TRBJ2-7; no firm D call. From germline, CDR1 is MNHEY and CDR2 SMNVEV (reference sequence). Trimming took off 5 bases at V and 0 bases at J, with 5 bases between the two ends. This CDR3 is built from 12 residues. The CDR3 protein is CASSPSSYEQYF. CDR3 bases: TGTGCCAGCAGTCCCTCCTCCTACGAGCAGTACTTC.